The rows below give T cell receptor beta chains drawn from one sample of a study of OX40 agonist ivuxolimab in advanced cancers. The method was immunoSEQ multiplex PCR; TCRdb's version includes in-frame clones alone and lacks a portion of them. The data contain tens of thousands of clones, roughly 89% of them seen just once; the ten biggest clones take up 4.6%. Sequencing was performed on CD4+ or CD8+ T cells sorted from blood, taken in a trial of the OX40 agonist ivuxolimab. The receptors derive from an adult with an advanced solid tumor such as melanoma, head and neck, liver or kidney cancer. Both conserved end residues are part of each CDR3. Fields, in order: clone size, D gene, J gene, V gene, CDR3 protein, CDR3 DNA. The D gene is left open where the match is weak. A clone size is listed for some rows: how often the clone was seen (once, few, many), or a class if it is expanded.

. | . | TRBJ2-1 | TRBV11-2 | CASSLEGLVANEQFF | TGTGCCAGCAGCTTAGAGGGCTTGGTTGCCAATGAGCAGTTCTTC
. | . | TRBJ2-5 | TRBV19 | CASSITGGSPGETQYF | TGTGCCAGTAGTATTACCGGGGGCTCCCCTGGAGAGACCCAGTACTTC
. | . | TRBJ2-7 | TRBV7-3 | CASSLGAPITGEQYF | TGTGCCAGCAGCTTAGGAGCACCTATAACGGGCGAGCAGTACTTC
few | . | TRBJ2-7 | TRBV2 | CASSDQVQQYF | TGTGCCAGCAGTGATCAGGTCCAGCAGTACTTC
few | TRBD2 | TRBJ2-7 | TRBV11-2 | CASSLGLAEGYEQYF | TGTGCCAGCAGCTTAGGCCTAGCGGAAGGCTACGAGCAGTACTTC
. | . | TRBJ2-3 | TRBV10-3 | CAISESRSGGRTDTQYF | TGTGCCATCAGTGAGTCAAGGAGCGGAGGCCGCACAGATACGCAGTATTTT
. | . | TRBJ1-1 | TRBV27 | CASRTTGPGNTEAFF | TGTGCCAGCAGGACGACGGGCCCCGGGAACACTGAAGCTTTCTTT
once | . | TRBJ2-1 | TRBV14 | CASSLTRRGPRNEQFF | TGTGCCAGCAGCCTAACACGGCGGGGGCCAAGGAATGAGCAGTTCTTC
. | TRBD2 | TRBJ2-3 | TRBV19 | CASSLGTSGGEDTQYF | TGTGCCAGTAGTCTGGGGACTAGCGGGGGGGAAGATACGCAGTATTTT
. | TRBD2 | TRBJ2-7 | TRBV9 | CASSTNGGEQCF | TGTGCCAGCAGCACAAACGGGGGGGAGCAGTGCTTC
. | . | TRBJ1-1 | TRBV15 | CATSRDRTPGTEAFF | TGTGCCACCAGCAGAGATAGGACCCCCGGCACTGAAGCTTTCTTT
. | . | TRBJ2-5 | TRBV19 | CASSSPRGETQYF | TGTGCCAGTAGTTCTCCTAGGGGAGAGACCCAGTACTTC
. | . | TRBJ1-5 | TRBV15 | CATSRGFGISNQPQHF | TGTGCCACCAGCAGGGGATTCGGCATAAGCAATCAGCCCCAGCATTTT
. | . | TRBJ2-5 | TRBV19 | CASSINQGRRETQYF | TGTGCCAGTAGTATAAACCAGGGTCGGAGAGAGACCCAGTACTTC
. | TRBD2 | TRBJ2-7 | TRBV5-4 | CASSRGGNPYEQYF | TGTGCCAGCAGCCGGGGAGGGAACCCCTACGAGCAGTACTTC
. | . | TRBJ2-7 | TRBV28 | CASSRGDPLYEQYF | TGTGCCAGCAGTAGGGGGGATCCCCTCTACGAGCAGTACTTC
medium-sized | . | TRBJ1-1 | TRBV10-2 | CASSQGPENTEAFF | TGCGCCAGCAGTCAAGGACCCGAGAACACTGAAGCTTTCTTT
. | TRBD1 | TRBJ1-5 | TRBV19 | CASSRQGAGSNQPQHF | TGTGCCAGTAGTAGACAGGGGGCGGGTAGCAATCAGCCCCAGCATTTT
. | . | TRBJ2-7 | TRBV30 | CAWSVMGNEQYF | TGTGCCTGGAGTGTCATGGGGAACGAGCAGTACTTC
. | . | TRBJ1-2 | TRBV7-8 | CASSFSKLGGYTF | TGTGCCAGCAGCTTTAGTAAACTTGGCGGCTACACCTTC
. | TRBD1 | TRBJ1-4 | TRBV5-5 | CASRRTGGASNEKLFF | TGTGCCAGCAGGAGGACAGGGGGCGCCTCTAATGAAAAACTGTTTTTT
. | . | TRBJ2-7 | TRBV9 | CASSVEEGGAREQYF | TGTGCCAGCAGCGTAGAGGAGGGGGGGGCGCGTGAGCAGTACTTC
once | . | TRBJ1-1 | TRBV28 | CASSLRRENTEAFF | TGTGCCAGCAGTTTGAGGAGAGAGAACACTGAAGCTTTCTTT
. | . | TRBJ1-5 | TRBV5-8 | CASSNHRDPRTQPQHF | TGTGCCAGCAGCAACCACCGGGACCCCAGGACACAGCCCCAGCATTTT
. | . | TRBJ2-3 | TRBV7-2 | CASRPRDLRDTQYF | TGTGCCAGCAGGCCCCGGGACCTTAGGGATACGCAGTATTTT
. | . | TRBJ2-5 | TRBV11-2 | CASSHGNKETQYF | TGTGCCAGCAGCCATGGGAATAAAGAGACCCAGTACTTC
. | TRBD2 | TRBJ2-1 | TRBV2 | CASRQRENPYNEQFF | TGTGCCAGCAGGCAGCGGGAGAACCCCTACAATGAGCAGTTCTTC
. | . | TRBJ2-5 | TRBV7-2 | CASSPPRGGQETQYF | TGTGCCAGCAGCCCTCCCCGGGGAGGCCAAGAGACCCAGTACTTC
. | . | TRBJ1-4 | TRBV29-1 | CSVRQEKLFF | TGCAGCGTCCGCCAAGAAAAACTGTTTTTT
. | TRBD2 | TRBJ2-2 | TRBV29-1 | CSGGLVGTGELFF | TGCAGCGGGGGACTAGTTGGCACCGGGGAGCTGTTTTTT
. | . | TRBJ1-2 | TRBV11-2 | CASTGSIYGYTF | TGTGCCAGCACCGGGTCGATCTATGGCTACACCTTC
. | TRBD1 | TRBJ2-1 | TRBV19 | CATNTGTGGYNEQFF | TGTGCCACAAACACCGGGACAGGGGGCTACAATGAGCAGTTCTTC
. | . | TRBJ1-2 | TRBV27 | CASSFSAPKANYGYTF | TGTGCCAGCAGTTTTTCCGCGCCTAAAGCTAACTATGGCTACACCTTC
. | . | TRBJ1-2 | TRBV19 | CASRETDYNYGYTF | TGTGCCAGTCGGGAGACCGATTATAACTATGGCTACACCTTC
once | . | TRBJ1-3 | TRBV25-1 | CASIPEGDSFSGNTIYF | TGTGCCAGCATTCCCGAGGGGGACTCATTCTCTGGAAACACCATATATTTT
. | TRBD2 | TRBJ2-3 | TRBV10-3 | CAISEAGVTTDTQYF | TGTGCCATCAGTGAAGCGGGGGTCACCACAGATACGCAGTATTTT
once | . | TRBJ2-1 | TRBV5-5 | CASSSHLRQAVYNEQFF | TGTGCCAGCAGCTCACACCTGAGACAGGCCGTATACAATGAGCAGTTCTTC
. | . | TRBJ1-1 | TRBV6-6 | CASSYLAAAEAFF | TGTGCCAGCAGTTACTTAGCAGCTGCTGAAGCTTTCTTT
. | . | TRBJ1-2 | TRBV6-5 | CASSWGGYGYTF | TGTGCCAGCAGCTGGGGGGGCTATGGCTACACCTTC
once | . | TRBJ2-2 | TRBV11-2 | CASSLERGTGELFF | TGTGCCAGCAGCTTAGAGAGGGGTACCGGGGAGCTGTTTTTT
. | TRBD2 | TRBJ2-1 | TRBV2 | CAGTSGSYNEQFF | TGTGCCGGAACTAGCGGTTCCTACAATGAGCAGTTCTTC
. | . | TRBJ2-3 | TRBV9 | CASSPMASPVDTQYF | TGTGCCAGCAGCCCAATGGCTAGTCCGGTAGATACGCAGTATTTT
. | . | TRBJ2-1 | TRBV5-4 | CASSLGGGIRRNEQFF | TGTGCCAGCAGCTTAGGTGGCGGGATTAGGCGCAATGAGCAGTTCTTC
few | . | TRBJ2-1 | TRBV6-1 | CASKKDGYNEQFF | TGTGCCAGCAAGAAAGACGGGTACAATGAGCAGTTCTTC
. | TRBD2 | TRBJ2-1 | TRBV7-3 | CASSLTGTSGRAIYNEQFF | TGTGCCAGCAGCTTAACGGGGACTAGCGGGAGGGCTATCTACAATGAGCAGTTCTTC
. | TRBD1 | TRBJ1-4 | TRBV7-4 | CASSATGLEEKLFF | TGTGCCAGCAGCGCGACAGGGTTAGAAGAAAAACTGTTTTTT